Listed below are T cell receptor beta chains from one sample, sequenced in a study of cytomegalovirus exposure and HLA in healthy donors. Only in-frame clones appear in the TCRdb table, and some are missing; sequencing was by immunoSEQ multiplex PCR. The table records over 150,000 clones, roughly 76% of them present only once. Sequenced: PBMCs. The receptors were sampled from a woman aged 45-60 years in good health and CMV-seronegative. Each CDR3 is given with its conserved first and last residue. Not every row has a clone size; where given, it reads once, few, many or a size class.

CASSSPGIGSYEQYF NA TRBJ2-7 TRBV6-5
CASSSDRGNYGYTF NA TRBJ1-2 TRBV7-2
CASSAYTGGEQYF NA TRBJ2-7 TRBV2
CASSQDLASGANNEQFF NA TRBJ2-1 TRBV4-2
CASSLSTGSSGNTIYF NA TRBJ1-3 TRBV21-1
CASTNYPGAGGNYFDTGELFF NA TRBJ2-2 TRBV2
CASSLDSGNTIYF NA TRBJ1-3 TRBV6-6
CASSQEELMNTEAFF NA TRBJ1-1 TRBV4-2
CASSLQGGLDEQYF few TRBJ2-7 TRBV7-6
CASSVQTGGTEAFF NA TRBJ1-1 TRBV14
CAISEQGATEAFF NA TRBJ1-1 TRBV10-3
CASSSQDREGPDTQYF NA TRBJ2-3 TRBV4-1
CASSLERGQTYEQYF NA TRBJ2-7 TRBV7-2
CAWSVQAGLQPQHF NA TRBJ1-5 TRBV30
CASSLADRVAGELFF NA TRBJ2-2 TRBV5-1
CASSLGSGSYNEQFF few TRBJ2-1 TRBV7-9
CSAKHRGQETNEKLFF NA TRBJ1-4 TRBV29-1
CASSPAGVSEKLFF once TRBJ1-4 TRBV4-3
CASSLRVSSGGLTYEQYF once TRBJ2-7 TRBV11-2
CATERGGNTEAFF NA TRBJ1-1 TRBV7-9
CASSLEGRYEQYF NA TRBJ2-7 TRBV7-2
CASSQNGQGLTNEKLFF few TRBJ1-4 TRBV4-1
CASSSAASGFLQTQYF NA TRBJ2-5 TRBV4-1
CASSSPGGKRYEQYF NA TRBJ2-7 TRBV11-2
CASSWTSASRADTQYF NA TRBJ2-3 TRBV7-2
CASTSRGAANYGYTF NA TRBJ1-2 TRBV6-6
CASSTFNEKLFF NA TRBJ1-4 TRBV27
CASSLGGRDIQYF NA TRBJ2-4 TRBV5-4
CASSRSQGKNTEAFF NA TRBJ1-1 TRBV7-9
CASSLSGTGFYEQYF NA TRBJ2-7 TRBV5-1
CASSSRGGANTIYF NA TRBJ1-3 TRBV5-1
CASGEQATGNGYTF NA TRBJ1-2 TRBV2
CASSVETVSEQFF NA TRBJ2-1 TRBV9
CASRPSGNYNEQFF NA TRBJ2-1 TRBV2
CATRQAPNTDTQYF NA TRBJ2-3 TRBV5-1
CASSYGLADGYGYTF NA TRBJ1-2 TRBV6-5
CASSLGEGGGNEQFF NA TRBJ2-1 TRBV5-1
CASSSHQGAYEQYF NA TRBJ2-7 TRBV7-2